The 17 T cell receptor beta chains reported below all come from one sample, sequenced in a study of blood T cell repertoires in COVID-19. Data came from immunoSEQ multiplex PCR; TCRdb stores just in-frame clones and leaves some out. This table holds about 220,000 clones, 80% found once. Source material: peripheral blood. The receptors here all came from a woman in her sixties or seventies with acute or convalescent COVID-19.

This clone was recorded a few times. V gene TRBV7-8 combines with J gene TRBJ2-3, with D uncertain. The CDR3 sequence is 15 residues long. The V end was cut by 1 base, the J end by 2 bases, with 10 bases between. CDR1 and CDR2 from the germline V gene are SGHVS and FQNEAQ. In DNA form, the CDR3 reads TGTGCCAGCAGCTTAGTTGACTCCTTCACAGATACGCAGTATTTT. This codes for CASSLVDSFTDTQYF.

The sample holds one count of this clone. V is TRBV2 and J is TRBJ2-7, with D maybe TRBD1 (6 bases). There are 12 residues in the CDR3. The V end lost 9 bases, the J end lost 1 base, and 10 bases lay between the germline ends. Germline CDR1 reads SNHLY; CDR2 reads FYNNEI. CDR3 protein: CASRQESYEQYF. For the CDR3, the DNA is TGTGCCAGTCGACAGGAGTCCTACGAGCAGTACTTC.

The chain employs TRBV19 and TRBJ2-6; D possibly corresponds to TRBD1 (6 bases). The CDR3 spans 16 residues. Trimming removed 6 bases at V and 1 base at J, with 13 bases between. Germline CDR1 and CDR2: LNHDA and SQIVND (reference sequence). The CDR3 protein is CASRPRGGSGANVLTF. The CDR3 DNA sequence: TGTGCCAGTAGACCTAGAGGGGGATCTGGGGCCAACGTCCTGACTTTC.

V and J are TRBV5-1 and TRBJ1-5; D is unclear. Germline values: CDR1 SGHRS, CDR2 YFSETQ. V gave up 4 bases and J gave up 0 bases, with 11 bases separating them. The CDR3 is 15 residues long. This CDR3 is CASSPDGDSNQPQHF. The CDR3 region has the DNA TGCGCCAGCAGCCCGGACGGGGATAGCAATCAGCCCCAGCATTTT.

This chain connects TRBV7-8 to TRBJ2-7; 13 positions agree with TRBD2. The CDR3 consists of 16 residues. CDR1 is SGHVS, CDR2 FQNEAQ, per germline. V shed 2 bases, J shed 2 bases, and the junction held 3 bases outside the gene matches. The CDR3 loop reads CASSLMTSGGTYEQYF. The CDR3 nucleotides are TGTGCCAGCAGCTTAATGACTAGCGGGGGGACCTACGAGCAGTACTTC.

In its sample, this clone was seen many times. The CDR3 protein is CASSSTGMGGYTF. CDR3 coding DNA: TGTGCCAGTAGTTCAACAGGGATGGGTGGCTACACCTTC. The rearrangement uses TRBV19 and TRBJ1-2; D is perhaps TRBD1 (6 bases). V gave up 5 bases and J gave up 7 bases, with 14 bases separating them. This CDR3 spans 13 amino acids. The germline CDR1 and CDR2 sequences are LNHDA and SQIVND (reference sequence).

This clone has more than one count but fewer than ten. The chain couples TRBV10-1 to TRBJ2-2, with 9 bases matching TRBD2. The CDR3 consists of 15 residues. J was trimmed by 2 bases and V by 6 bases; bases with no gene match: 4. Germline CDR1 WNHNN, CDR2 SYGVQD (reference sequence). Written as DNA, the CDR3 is TGCGCCAGCAGCCTAGCGGGGACAAACACCGGGGAGCTGTTTTTT. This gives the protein CASSLAGTNTGELFF.

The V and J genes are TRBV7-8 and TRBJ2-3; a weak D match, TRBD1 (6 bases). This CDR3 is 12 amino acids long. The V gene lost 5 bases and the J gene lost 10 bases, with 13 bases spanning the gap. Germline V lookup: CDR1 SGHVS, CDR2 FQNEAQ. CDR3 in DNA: TGTGCCAGCAGCGGCCCCCAGGGGCCGCAGTATTTT. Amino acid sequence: CASSGPQGPQYF.

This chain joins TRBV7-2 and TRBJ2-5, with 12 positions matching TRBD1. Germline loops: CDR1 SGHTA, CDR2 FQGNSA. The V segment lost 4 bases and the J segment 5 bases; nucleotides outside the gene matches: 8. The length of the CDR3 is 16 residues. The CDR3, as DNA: TGTGCCAGCAGCTCGGGACAGGGGGCAGGCTGGGAGACCCAGTACTTC. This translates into CASSSGQGAGWETQYF.

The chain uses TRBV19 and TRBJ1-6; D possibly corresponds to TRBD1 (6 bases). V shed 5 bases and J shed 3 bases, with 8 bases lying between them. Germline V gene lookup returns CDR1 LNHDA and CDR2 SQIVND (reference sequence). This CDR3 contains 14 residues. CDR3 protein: CASSPDSYNSPLHF. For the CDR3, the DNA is TGTGCCAGTAGTCCGGACAGCTATAATTCACCCCTCCACTTT.

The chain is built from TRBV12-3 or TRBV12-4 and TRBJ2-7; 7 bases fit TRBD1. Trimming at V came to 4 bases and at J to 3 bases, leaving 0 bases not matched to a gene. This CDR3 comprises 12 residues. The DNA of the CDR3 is TGTGCCAGCAGTTCAGGGGGCTACGAGCAGTACTTC. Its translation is CASSSGGYEQYF.

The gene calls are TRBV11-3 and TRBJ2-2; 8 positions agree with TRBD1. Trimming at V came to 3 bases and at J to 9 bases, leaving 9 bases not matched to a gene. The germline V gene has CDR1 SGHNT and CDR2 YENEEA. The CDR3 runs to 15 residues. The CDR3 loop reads CASSFSGQGGRELFF. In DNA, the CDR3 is TGTGCCAGCAGCTTCTCCGGACAGGGAGGAAGGGAGCTGTTTTTT.

CDR3 sequence (DNA): TGTGCCACCAGTGACGGAGGACAGAAGAGCTCTGGGGCCAACGTCCTGACTTTC. Translation gives CATSDGGQKSSGANVLTF. The chain recombines TRBV24-1 with TRBJ2-6; TRBD1 is a possible D gene (6 bases). The CDR3 has 18 residues. V dropped 4 bases and J dropped 0 bases, with 15 bases sitting between them. Germline CDR1 is KGHDR and CDR2 is SFDVKD.

This CDR3 reads CASSFLVEETQYF. The CDR3 DNA sequence: TGTGCCAGCAGCTTTTTAGTAGAGGAGACCCAGTACTTC. The rearrangement uses TRBV7-9 and TRBJ2-5; D remains ambiguous. This CDR3 is 13 amino acids long. The germline V and J ends were trimmed by 3 bases and 5 bases, with 10 bases remaining between them. Germline CDR1 reads SEHNR; CDR2 reads FQNEAQ (reference sequence).

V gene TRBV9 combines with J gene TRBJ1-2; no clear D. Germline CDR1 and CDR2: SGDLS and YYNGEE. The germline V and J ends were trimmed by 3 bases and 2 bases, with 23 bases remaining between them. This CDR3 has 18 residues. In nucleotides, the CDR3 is TGTGCCAGCAGCGGACGAACCACTCCCGGGAGATTCAACTATGGCTACACCTTC. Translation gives CASSGRTTPGRFNYGYTF.

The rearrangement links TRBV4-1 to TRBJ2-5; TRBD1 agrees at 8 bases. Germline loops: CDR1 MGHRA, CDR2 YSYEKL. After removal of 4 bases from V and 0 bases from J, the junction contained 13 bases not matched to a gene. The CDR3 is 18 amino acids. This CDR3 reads CASSPESAGGLYQETQYF. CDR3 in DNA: TGCGCCAGCAGCCCCGAATCCGCAGGGGGCTTGTACCAAGAGACCCAGTACTTC.

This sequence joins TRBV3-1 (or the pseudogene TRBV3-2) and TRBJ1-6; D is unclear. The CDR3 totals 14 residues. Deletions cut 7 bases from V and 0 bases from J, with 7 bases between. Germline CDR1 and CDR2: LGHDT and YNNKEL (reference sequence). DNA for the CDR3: TGTGCCAGCAAAGATAGCTCCTATAATTCACCCCTCCACTTT. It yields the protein CASKDSSYNSPLHF.